This section outlines one TCR beta chain sequence together with its context. There is no known antigen for this receptor. No base qualities exist here, and no much larger clone lies one base off it. TCRbeta-specific cDNA was reverse-transcribed from around 0.45 ug total RNA using a constant-region primer and ProtoScript II reverse transcriptase. Construction of the TCRbeta libraries relied on three nested rounds of multiplex PCR, following a slightly modified ARM-PCR procedure. Multiplex TRBV1-TRBV30 forward primers and a Cbeta reverse primer were used in the first two PCR rounds, each of which was run for approximately 10 cycles. Sample barcodes and Illumina adapters were added in a final 25-cycle PCR using Deep VentR polymerase. Before sequencing, amplicons of 200-500 bp were purified from gel using a QIAquick gel extraction kit. TCRbeta amplicons were sequenced on an Illumina HiSeq 2500 with 250-bp paired-end reads. The study's processing was this. To recover full CDR3 sequences, reads were quality-trimmed using Trimmomatic v0.33 and paired reads were then merged using FLASH v1.2.11. V, D and J germline segments were assigned to the rearranged TCRbeta sequences using MiGEC v1.2.1b. Clonotype statistics and Shannon-Wiener diversity indices were calculated with VDJtools v1.0.0. To cut down on sampling bias, every analysis after diversity analysis relied on just the 250 most abundant clonotypes from each sample. TCRdb ran its own pipeline on the public reads, namely fastp trimming at Q25 and MiXCR clone calling, and kept in-frame beta chains. Rows matching on CDR3 protein sequence are summarized as one entry with the most common DNA and genes. TCRdb's processing, not the authors', yielded these V and J calls. This sample comprises 190,000 or so distinct CDR3 sequences, approximately 65% of them detected only once. The top ten hold 5.5% to 9% of the sample.

This record comes from a study of tumor-infiltrating lymphocytes in primary liver carcinoma (dated by TCRdb to about 2017). Concerning the study at large: Between November 2015 and 2016, a handful of patients in China with histopathologically diagnosed primary liver carcinoma had surgical resection. A total of about 35 specimens from 5 patients, comprising roughly 25 tumor regions, 5 adjacent noncancerous liver tissues and 5 peripheral blood samples, were covered by TCRbeta repertoire sequencing. The five patients had tumors of stage T1-T3 N0M0, with maximum diameters ranging from roughly 4 to 11 cm. Technical replicate repertoires showed high reproducibility, with mean shared-clone rates about 0.92 and correlation coefficients above 0.95. Of the five patients (three men and two women, aged 30 to 69 years), four had hepatocellular carcinoma and one had combined HCC and intrahepatic cholangiocarcinoma. Samples yielded roughly 3.5 to 8 million productive TCRbeta reads; read depth did not differ significantly between tissue types. Across five regions of each liver tumor, along with adjacent normal tissue and blood, the study brought together TCRbeta repertoire sequencing, expression microarrays and whole-exome sequencing.

RNA from unsorted whole blood was extracted with TRIzol reagent, and germline DNA was obtained with the DNeasy Blood & Tissue kit. At the time of sampling, the patients had chronic HBV infection and had not received any treatment. Before surgery, four milliliters of peripheral blood were collected into K2EDTA tubes. Cut back by 5 bases and 2 bases, the V and J ends lie 10 bases apart. CDR3 length: 14 amino acids, cysteine to phenylalanine. Solely the CDR3 DNA is kept, with 42 bases framed from the first base. CDR1 and CDR2 are read off the germline V gene as MDHEN and SYDVKM. Results and caveats for the whole study, not just this receptor: Pairs of tumor regions showed greater repertoire overlap (mean around 36%) than tumor-adjacent pairs (approximately 17%) or tumor-blood pairs (roughly 15%), which is consistent with antigen-driven expansion. Because only the TCR beta chain was sequenced and unpaired alpha chains were not captured, true repertoire diversity is likely underestimated. With just a few patients in the study, the authors point out that the findings should be validated in a larger study. A significantly larger repertoire fraction was made up by the top 250 clones in tumors than in blood (p = 0.039). Since the samples were bulk and unsorted, there was no way to compare CD4+ and CD8+ T cell repertoires.

Sequencing input: peripheral blood. The sequence came from a woman in her sixties with primary liver carcinoma and hepatitis B virus infection. The rearrangement combines TRBV28 with TRBJ2-1; the D segment cannot be called with confidence. DNA sequence: TGTGCCAGCAGTCTCCGATATGCCTACAATGAGCAGTTCTTC. Translated, it reads CASSLRYAYNEQFF.